Shown below are 11 T cell receptor beta chains from a single sample sequenced in a study of T cell changes during pregnancy in multiple sclerosis. Method: immunoSEQ multiplex PCR; TCRdb's copy keeps in-frame clones and lacks some. The profile covers 83,000 or so clones, with 90% to 95% appearing a single time and around 1.7% taken by the ten largest. Sequences were derived from peripheral blood, sampled after pregnancy. The origin of the receptors is a female donor in good health, enrolled as a control in a pregnancy study.

The rearrangement uses TRBV6-6 and TRBJ2-4, with D perhaps TRBD1 (5 bases). Trimming stripped 6 bases from V and 6 bases from J, with 18 bases between. The CDR3 runs to 15 residues. From germline, CDR1 is MNHNY and CDR2 SVGAGI (reference sequence). The CDR3 loop is CASSLSGWSVNIQYF. The DNA for the CDR3 is TGTGCCAGCAGCCTATCAGGGTGGTCGGTAAACATTCAGTACTTC.

This chain connects TRBV5-6 to TRBJ1-4; no clear D gene. The CDR3 covers 16 residues. Per germline, CDR1 SGHDT and CDR2 YYEEEE. Trimming stripped 1 base from V and 7 bases from J, with 17 bases between. The DNA of the CDR3 is TGTGCCAGCAGCTTGTTTCTCGGGGTAGGGAGTGAAAAACTGTTTTTT. Translation: CASSLFLGVGSEKLFF.

The V call is TRBV5-4, the J call TRBJ1-1, with D maybe TRBD1 (5 bases). The CDR3 length is 15 residues. CDR1 is SGHNT, CDR2 YYREEE, per germline (reference sequence). Between the trimmed V and J ends, which lost 2 bases and 6 bases, there was a span of 17 bases. CDR3 sequence (DNA): TGTGCCAGCAGCTTCTGGGGGGGTGGGTCCGCTGAAGCTTTCTTT. It is translated as CASSFWGGGSAEAFF.

This clone was observed a single time. Other DNA sequences within the sample encode an identical CDR3. V is TRBV18 and J is TRBJ2-5; 11 bases line up with TRBD2. The CDR3 is made up of 15 amino acids. With 4 bases clipped from V and 1 base from J, the junction kept 2 bases outside the gene matches. CDR1 is KGHSH, CDR2 LQKENI, per germline. The CDR3 reads CASSLLAGGQETQYF. The DNA of the CDR3 is TGTGCCAGCTCACTGCTAGCGGGAGGCCAAGAGACCCAGTACTTC.

The chain recombines TRBV4-1 with TRBJ2-7; TRBD2 matches 10 bases. This CDR3 is 16 amino acids long. V shed 3 bases and J 2 bases; nucleotides not matched to a gene: 7. The germline V gene encodes CDR1 MGHRA and CDR2 YSYEKL. CDR3 sequence: CASSQPTSGPPYEQYF. CDR3 coding DNA: TGCGCCAGCAGCCAGCCGACTAGCGGGCCTCCCTACGAGCAGTACTTC.

The rearrangement joins TRBV4-1 to TRBJ2-5; D is ambiguous. The CDR3 consists of 14 residues. V lost 0 bases, J lost 4 bases, and 9 bases lay in between. Germline V gene data show CDR1 as MGHRA and CDR2 as YSYEKL. The CDR3 here is CASSQDPGGETQYF. The CDR3 nucleotides read TGCGCCAGCAGCCAAGACCCCGGTGGAGAGACCCAGTACTTC.

The chain uses TRBV7-9 and TRBJ1-2; no clear D gene. The ends were cut back, 10 bases at V and 8 bases at J, with 17 bases in the middle. This CDR3 is 12 amino acids long. CDR1 is SEHNR, CDR2 FQNEAQ, per germline (reference sequence). CDR3 DNA: TGTGCCACCGGGTGGACTCCTTTGGGCTACACCTTC. This encodes CATGWTPLGYTF.

As to this clone: Other DNA variants within this sample encode the same CDR3. The chain is built from TRBV7-9 and TRBJ1-1, with D possibly being TRBD1 (5 bases). CDR3 length equals 13 residues. The germline gives CDR1 SEHNR, CDR2 FQNEAQ (reference sequence). V was clipped by 3 bases and J by 0 bases, with 5 bases between them. CDR3 sequence reads: CASSLDMNTEAFF. CDR3 DNA: TGTGCCAGCAGCTTGGACATGAACACTGAAGCTTTCTTT.

The rearrangement uses TRBV21-1 and TRBJ2-2; the table's D call, TRBD1, was not checked against the DNA. TRBV21-1 is an annotated pseudogene. The CDR3 runs to 16 residues. CDR3 amino acids: CASSKEGQGRTGELFF. For the CDR3, the DNA is TGTGCCAGCAGCAAAGAGGGACAGGGTCGCACCGGGGAGCTGTTTTTT.

V usage is TRBV11-2 and J usage is TRBJ2-7; D unclear. The CDR3 runs to 14 residues. Between the trimmed V and J ends, which lost 1 base and 0 bases, there was a span of 7 bases. Germline CDR1 reads SGHAT; CDR2 reads FQNNGV. The CDR3 loop is CASSLGGGSYEQYF. Written as DNA, the CDR3 is TGTGCCAGCAGCTTAGGCGGCGGCTCCTACGAGCAGTACTTC.

The chain recombines TRBV25-1 with TRBJ2-5; D may be TRBD1 (8 bases). Trimming took 3 bases from V and 8 from J, leaving 22 bases between them. Germline V gene sequence: CDR1 MGHDK, CDR2 SYGVNS. The CDR3 runs 16 residues. CDR3 sequence (DNA): TGTGCCAGCAGTGAGCCGGGGGGACAGGACCAGGATACCCAGTACTTC. Translated: CASSEPGGQDQDTQYF.